The clone carrying this TCR beta chain is judged medium-sized. Its specificity is unknown. Each CDR3 protein is one row after TCRdb ran MiXCR on the 5' RACE reads. Altogether more than 4,500 distinct CDR3 sequences are present, over 20% being singletons, with the ten largest covering 2.2%. The CDR3 contains 15 residues. The germline V and J ends were trimmed by 3 bases and 0 bases, with 12 bases remaining between them. CDR1 and CDR2 (germline): SGHRS, YFSETQ. The data stem from a study of T-cell memory formation after mild COVID-19. Findings of the study overall: Mainly in CM and EM were contracting CD4+ clones; CD8+ were in EMRA. Cross-reactive memory seemingly joined, as some responding clones were found in pre-infection memory. Nothing confirmed that second-wave clones peaking on day 37 were specific for SARS-CoV-2.

Sequenced sample: PBMCs or a T cell subset sorted from them (not recorded which). V usage is TRBV5-1 and J usage is TRBJ1-1; D gene ambiguous. The receptor was derived from an adult who had mild COVID-19 (a few samples of this study predate the infection). Cell type and time point are not known. The CDR3: CASSYPGRMNTEAFF. The CDR3 DNA sequence: TGCGCCAGCAGCTATCCGGGTCGCATGAACACTGAAGCTTTCTTT.